This TCR beta chain was sequenced for a study of naive and memory T cell subsets. V was trimmed by 5 bases and J by 5 bases, leaving 10 bases between them. The CDR3 totals 13 residues. Germline-derived CDR1 and CDR2 are MNHEY and SMNVEV (reference sequence). Two oligonucleotides, mixed equimolar, formed the beta constant-region primer covering TRBC1 and TRBC2. TCRdb recomputed calls from the UMI-ligation and nested PCR reads with MiXCR, one row per CDR3 protein. The repertoire includes roughly 27,000 distinct CDR3 sequences, about 10% of them detected once, and about 15% sits in the top ten. Four subsets defined by CD45RA and CD27 were sorted after CD3, CD4, CD8 and live/dead staining.

The sample consisted of effector memory CD4+ T cells from blood. Subset here: effector memory, CD45RA- CD27-. The V and J genes are TRBV27 and TRBJ2-1, with D possibly matching TRBD2 (6 bases). This sequence originates from a human donor in good health. This chain's CDR3 is CASSRDFDNEQFF. The CDR3 DNA follows: TGTGCCAGCAGTCGGGACTTCGACAATGAGCAGTTCTTC.